This TCR beta chain was sequenced in a study of shared clonotypes between healthy human individuals. Points from the study as a whole: Only blood samples were collected, and tissue repertoires likely differ. Genetic and exposure-history diversity was limited by the few donors.

Remarks on this clone: Its specificity is unknown.

This CDR3 comprises 15 residues. Germline V lookup: CDR1 LGHNA, CDR2 YSLEER. Germline trimming cut 0 bases from V and 8 bases from J; bases unmatched to any gene: 8. About 30,000 T cell genomes, or 300 ng DNA, went into replicate PCRs of unsorted PBMC. Using immunoSEQ multiplex PCR, the repertoire was profiled, and TCRdb retains in-frame clones only, with some absent. The sample has roughly 490,000 clones; about 79% are singletons. The receptor comes from a woman between 35 and 50 years old in good health. Some clones in this sample may be carry-over from other donors' samples. The J gene is TRBJ2-3, the V gene TRBV4-3; 7 positions agree with TRBD1. The sequenced sample was PBMCs. CDR3 sequence: CASSQDWVRDSTQYF. CDR3 nucleotides: TGCGCCAGCAGCCAAGATTGGGTCAGGGACAGTACGCAGTATTTT.